Listed here are 7 T cell receptor beta chains from one sample, sequenced in a study of CD8 T cells in ankylosing spondylitis. These receptors' antigens are unknown. TCRdb analysed the 5' RACE reads with MiXCR anew, one entry per CDR3 protein. The sample records fewer than 500,000 distinct CDR3 sequences, approximately 20% being singletons. Study-level points and caveats: Apparently characteristic of ankylosing spondylitis blood was a TCR beta motif (about eight highly homologous variants).

Specimen: blood, either unsorted or a sorted T cell fraction (not recorded which). These receptors were collected from a male donor with ankylosing spondylitis.

This clonotype showed up just a few times. The chain is built from TRBV4-2 and TRBJ2-7, with D perhaps matching TRBD2 (5 bases). This CDR3 has 16 residues. Trimming removed 2 bases at V and 4 bases at J, with 18 bases between. Germline V gene sequence: CDR1 LGHNA, CDR2 YNFKEQ. The CDR3 nucleotides are TGTGCCAGCAGCCAAAGACGGGGTCCCCTCCCGTACGAGCAGTACTTC. This translates into CASSQRRGPLPYEQYF.

This clonotype appeared a few times. The V call is TRBV27, the J call TRBJ1-5; the D gene is possibly TRBD1 (6 bases). Germline CDR1 and CDR2: MNHEY and SMNVEV (reference sequence). V was shortened by 1 base and J by 5 bases, with 12 bases between the two germline ends. This CDR3 spans 15 amino acids. CDR3 nucleotides: TGTGCCAGCAGTTTATGGGCAGGGGAGGATCAGCCCCAGCATTTT. Its protein product is CASSLWAGEDQPQHF.

This clonotype was observed a handful of times. V is TRBV24-1 and J is TRBJ2-1; 10 bases map to TRBD2. Germline CDR1 reads KGHDR; CDR2 reads SFDVKD. Losses at the gene ends were 2 bases for V and 5 bases for J; bases not matched to a gene: 2. CDR3 length: 15 residues. CDR3 in amino acids: CATSDSSGGHNEQFF. Here the CDR3 DNA reads TGTGCCACCAGTGATTCTAGCGGGGGACACAATGAGCAGTTCTTC.

The chain is built from TRBV29-1 and TRBJ2-7; TRBD1 matches at 7 bases. The CDR3 is made up of 12 amino acids. The ends lost 6 bases at V and 0 bases at J; junction bases unmatched: 2. CDR1 and CDR2 (germline): SQVTM, ANQGSEA. The CDR3 nucleotides are TGCAGCGTACAGGGGTCCTCCTACGAGCAGTACTTC. Translating gives CSVQGSSYEQYF.

V and J are TRBV10-2 and TRBJ2-3; maybe TRBD2 (6 bases). CDR3 size: 15 residues. V lost 6 bases to trimming and J lost 0 bases, with 13 bases between them. CDR1 and CDR2 from the germline V gene are WSHSY and SAAADI. The CDR3 protein is CASRVGLLSTDTQYF. For the CDR3, the DNA is TGCGCCAGCAGAGTCGGACTACTAAGCACAGATACGCAGTATTTT.

The chain couples TRBV28 to TRBJ1-2; 7 nucleotides align to TRBD1. The CDR3 covers 17 residues. V lost 5 bases and J lost 0; bases outside the gene matches: 12. Germline CDR1 and CDR2: MDHEN and SYDVKM. CDR3 sequence reads: CASSPPGQLSSNYGYTF. In DNA form, the CDR3 reads TGTGCCAGCAGTCCTCCGGGACAGCTGTCCTCTAACTATGGCTACACCTTC.

The CDR3 loop reads CSASRQADQPQHF. The CDR3 coding sequence is TGCAGTGCTAGTCGGCAGGCGGATCAGCCCCAGCATTTT. V usage is TRBV20-1 and J usage is TRBJ1-5; D is uncertain. CDR1 and CDR2 from the germline V gene are DFQATT and SNEGSKA (reference sequence). CDR3 length equals 13 residues. Trimming took 3 bases from V and 5 from J, leaving 11 bases between them.